The 30 T cell receptor beta chains listed next were all sequenced from one sample in a study of blood T cell repertoires in COVID-19. Sequenced by immunoSEQ multiplex PCR; TCRdb stores in-frame clones only, minus some. Among approximately 170,000 clones, 89% were seen once, and the ten largest hold approximately 0.8%. The sequenced sample consisted of PBMCs or T cells enriched from blood (not recorded which). These receptors were obtained from a woman in her late teens or twenties who had recovered from COVID-19.

The V gene is TRBV30, the J gene TRBJ2-3; TRBD2 agrees at 8 bases. V trimming: 2 bases; J trimming: 6 bases; junction bases outside the gene matches: 7. The CDR3 is 14 amino acids. The germline gives CDR1 GTSNPN, CDR2 SVGIG (reference sequence). As DNA, the CDR3 is TGTGCCTGGAGTCCGGGTAGCGGGATGGATACGCAGTATTTT. It yields the protein CAWSPGSGMDTQYF.

The chain combines TRBV28 with TRBJ2-1, with 8 bases lining up with TRBD2. The CDR3 spans 12 residues. V shed 6 bases and J 14 bases; nucleotides not matched to a gene: 9. Per germline, CDR1 MDHEN and CDR2 SYDVKM. CDR3 coding DNA: TGTGCCAGCAGCCCTCTAGTACTAGCGGAGTTCTTC. Its translation: CASSPLVLAEFF.

The genes are TRBV28 and TRBJ2-3; TRBD2 aligns across 9 bases. The length of the CDR3 is 15 residues. Germline trimming cut 6 bases from V and 6 bases from J; bases unmatched to any gene: 10. Germline lookup yields CDR1 MDHEN and CDR2 SYDVKM. The CDR3 protein is CASRISGRVVDTQYF. The CDR3 DNA reads TGTGCCAGCAGGATTAGCGGGAGAGTGGTGGATACGCAGTATTTT.

This chain joins TRBV6-5 and TRBJ2-1; TRBD2 aligns across 9 bases. CDR3 length: 14 amino acids. Germline-derived CDR1 and CDR2 are MNHEY and SVGAGI. With 6 bases clipped from V and 9 bases from J, the junction kept 9 bases outside the gene matches. CDR3 sequence reads: CASRGLATSGEQFF. The CDR3 DNA follows: TGTGCCAGCAGAGGACTAGCGACTTCGGGTGAGCAGTTCTTC.

The rearrangement joins TRBV15 to TRBJ2-7, with 10 nucleotides matching TRBD1. V shed 1 base and J 3 bases; nucleotides not matched to a gene: 3. The CDR3 totals 15 residues. The germline V gene has CDR1 LNHNV and CDR2 YYDKDF (reference sequence). CDR3 in DNA: TGTGCCACCAGCAGAGCTGGGACAGGGGTCTACGAGCAGTACTTC. This gives the protein CATSRAGTGVYEQYF.

The V call is TRBV5-4, the J call TRBJ2-7; 11 nucleotides match TRBD2. Germline V gene sequence: CDR1 SGHNT, CDR2 YYREEE (reference sequence). This CDR3 has 15 residues. Trimming cost V 3 bases and J 2 bases; bases outside gene matches: 4. Here the CDR3 reads CASSWGTSGTYEQYF. The CDR3 DNA reads as TGTGCCAGCAGCTGGGGGACTAGCGGTACCTACGAGCAGTACTTC.

The chain recombines TRBV10-3 with TRBJ2-5; TRBD1 matches 9 bases. The germline V gene encodes CDR1 ENHRY and CDR2 SYGVKD. V trimming: 10 bases; J trimming: 4 bases; junction bases outside the gene matches: 7. The CDR3 is 13 residues long. The CDR3 DNA follows: TGTGCCACCCGGGACAGGGTCGTAGAGACCCAGTACTTC. This gives the protein CATRDRVVETQYF.

This sequence joins TRBV7-9 and TRBJ1-2; D is undetermined. Germline-derived CDR1 and CDR2 are SEHNR and FQNEAQ (reference sequence). V shed 3 bases and J shed 7 bases, with 15 bases lying between them. The CDR3 sequence is 14 residues long. The CDR3, as DNA: TGTGCCAGCAGCTTGGAAGGAGTTGGGAGTGGCTACACCTTC. Protein sequence: CASSLEGVGSGYTF. Drawing the rest from reference TRBV7-9 and TRBJ1-2, the complete variable domain is DTGVSQNPRHKITKRGQNVTFRCDPISEHNRLYWYRQTLGQGPEFLTYFQNEAQLEKSRLLSDRFSAERPKGSFSTLEIQRTEQGDSAMYLCASSLEGVGSGYTFGSGTRLTVV.

The V call is TRBV5-3, the J call TRBJ2-1; unclear D gene. TRBV5-3 is noted as an ORF with a role that remains uncertain. This CDR3 has 16 amino acids. Trimming left V 1 base short and J 5 bases short, with 16 bases between. The CDR3 spells CARSLSESSHDNEQFF. For the CDR3, the DNA is TGTGCCAGAAGCTTGAGTGAGTCTTCGCACGACAATGAGCAGTTCTTC.

The rearrangement joins TRBV6-5 to TRBJ2-7; 14 bases line up with TRBD2. V lost 7 bases, J lost 5 bases, and 4 bases stayed unmatched. Germline-derived CDR1 and CDR2 are MNHEY and SVGAGI. CDR3 size: 14 residues. CDR3 residues: CASKPGLAGDEQYF. CDR3 sequence (DNA): TGTGCCAGCAAACCGGGACTAGCGGGAGACGAGCAGTACTTC.

The chain is built from TRBV5-6 and TRBJ2-3; D perhaps matches TRBD1 (6 bases). Germline values: CDR1 SGHDT, CDR2 YYEEEE. This CDR3 is built from 14 residues. Trimming cost V 4 bases and J 0 bases, with 9 bases left between them. The CDR3 DNA follows: TGTGCCAGCAGCCCAGGGGCTAGCACAGATACGCAGTATTTT. Amino acids: CASSPGASTDTQYF.

J is TRBJ2-7 and V is TRBV11-2; D possibly corresponds to TRBD2 (5 bases). In germline, CDR1 is SGHAT, CDR2 FQNNGV. The CDR3 runs 14 residues. V lost 5 bases and J lost 1, with 12 bases in between. The CDR3 sequence: CASSLRGYSYEQYF. The CDR3 DNA reads as TGTGCCAGCAGCCTCCGCGGGTATTCCTACGAGCAGTACTTC.

The chain couples TRBV6-6 to TRBJ2-1; a possible D gene is TRBD1 (5 bases). The V end was cut by 2 bases, the J end by 5 bases, with 13 bases between. There are 15 residues in the CDR3. Per germline, CDR1 MNHNY and CDR2 SVGAGI (reference sequence). The CDR3 region has the DNA TGTGCCAGCAGTTACCAACAGGTAGCCGACAATGAGCAGTTCTTC. Protein: CASSYQQVADNEQFF.

This clone was seen only once. The V gene is TRBV5-1, the J gene TRBJ1-5, with D possibly matching TRBD1 (6 bases). Trimming took 2 bases from V and 2 from J, leaving 11 bases between them. Germline V gene sequence: CDR1 SGHRS, CDR2 YFSETQ. The CDR3 is 15 residues long. The CDR3 sequence is CASSFGGAGNQPQHF. The CDR3, as DNA: TGCGCCAGCAGCTTTGGGGGGGCAGGCAATCAGCCCCAGCATTTT.

This chain uses TRBV28 with TRBJ1-5; a possible D gene is TRBD1 (5 bases). The CDR3 has 17 amino acids. In germline, CDR1 is MDHEN, CDR2 SYDVKM. V was pared by 6 bases and J by 4 bases, with 22 bases between. The CDR3 reads CASRRSVARVRNQPQHF. CDR3 nucleotides: TGTGCCAGCAGACGAAGCGTGGCCAGGGTAAGGAATCAGCCCCAGCATTTT.

The chain is built from TRBV6-5 and TRBJ2-2; TRBD1 matches 7 bases. From germline, CDR1 is MNHEY and CDR2 SVGAGI. The length of the CDR3 is 15 residues. Unmatched junction bases numbered 11, after V lost 6 bases and J lost 7 bases. The CDR3 reads CASRAQGVESGELFF. CDR3 DNA sequence: TGTGCCAGCAGAGCCCAGGGGGTGGAAAGCGGGGAGCTGTTTTTT.

This chain links TRBV19 with TRBJ1-2; possible D gene TRBD1, 6 bases. Deletions cut 5 bases from V and 2 bases from J, with 15 bases between. The CDR3 covers 15 residues. Germline CDR1 is LNHDA and CDR2 is SQIVND (reference sequence). This chain's CDR3 is CASSSAGGANYGYTF. CDR3 bases: TGTGCCAGTAGTTCCGCCGGGGGGGCAAACTATGGCTACACCTTC.

V usage is TRBV14 and J usage is TRBJ1-2; 7 bases are shared with TRBD1. The V gene's germline CDR1 is SGHDN and CDR2 FVKESK. This CDR3 region has 15 residues. The V and J ends lost 4 bases and 2 bases, in that order; junction bases with no gene match: 7. This CDR3 is CASSPRPTGNYGYTF. DNA of the CDR3: TGTGCCAGCAGCCCTCGACCGACAGGGAACTATGGCTACACCTTC.

This clone was seen more than once but under ten times. Written as DNA, the CDR3 is TGTGCCAGCAGCCAAGTTGGCCTCAATGAGCAGTTCTTC. This translates into CASSQVGLNEQFF. V is TRBV3-1 (or the pseudogene TRBV3-2) and J is TRBJ2-1, with no clear D. V was clipped by 1 base and J by 6 bases, with 7 bases between them. The germline CDR1 and CDR2 sequences are LGHDT and YNNKEL (reference sequence). This CDR3 has 13 residues.

The chain uses TRBV19 and TRBJ1-1, with no clear D. The CDR3 length is 14 residues. Germline loops: CDR1 LNHDA, CDR2 SQIVND (reference sequence). Trimming pared 4 bases from V and 0 bases from J, leaving 9 bases between. The CDR3 region is CASSTGLMNTEAFF. The CDR3 coding sequence is TGTGCCAGTAGTACCGGACTGATGAACACTGAAGCTTTCTTT.

This clone was picked up one time. This rearrangement joins TRBV28 to TRBJ2-7, with D unresolved. The CDR3 consists of 9 residues. Trimming cost V 5 bases and J 12 bases, with 8 bases left between them. Germline CDR1 and CDR2: MDHEN and SYDVKM. The CDR3 sequence is CASSKPGYF. The CDR3 region has the DNA TGTGCCAGCAGTAAACCAGGGTACTTC.

The chain uses TRBV20-1 and TRBJ1-6, with 8 bases matching TRBD1. The junction had 4 bases not matched to a gene; V was cut back by 3 bases and J by 9 bases. CDR1 is DFQATT and CDR2 is SNEGSKA in the germline V gene (reference sequence). CDR3 length equals 13 residues. The CDR3, as DNA: TGCAGTGCTAGTCAGGGGGCAATTTCACCCCTCCACTTT. Translated: CSASQGAISPLHF.

This clone was recorded only once. V and J are TRBV18 and TRBJ2-7, with D perhaps matching TRBD1 (6 bases). The CDR3 loop spans 15 amino acids. Looked up from germline, CDR1 is KGHSH and CDR2 is LQKENI. V shed 4 bases and J shed 1 base, with 14 bases lying between them. CDR3 bases: TGTGCCAGCTCACTCGCACAGGGTCAATCCTACGAGCAGTACTTC. Protein: CASSLAQGQSYEQYF.

The chain combines TRBV7-2 with TRBJ2-1; a weak D match, TRBD2 (6 bases). From germline, CDR1 is SGHTA and CDR2 FQGNSA. The CDR3 is 14 amino acids. The germline V and J ends were trimmed by 7 bases and 0 bases, with 10 bases remaining between them. The CDR3 region has the DNA TGTGCCAGCATCCGACTAGGCTCCTACAATGAGCAGTTCTTC. Translated: CASIRLGSYNEQFF.

The chain couples TRBV3-1 (or the pseudogene TRBV3-2) to TRBJ2-7, with TRBD2 identical over 8 bases. Germline CDR1 is LGHDT and CDR2 is YNNKEL (reference sequence). The J segment lost 4 bases and the V segment lost 4 bases, leaving 15 bases of the junction unmatched. The CDR3 length is 17 residues. The CDR3 DNA reads as TGTGCCAGCAGCCCGGGACTAGGGGCCAGGGGCAATTACGAGCAGTACTTC. The encoded protein is CASSPGLGARGNYEQYF.

The rearrangement joins TRBV7-2 to TRBJ2-3; 7 nucleotides align to TRBD2. From germline, CDR1 is SGHTA and CDR2 FQGNSA. After removal of 5 bases from V and 0 bases from J, the junction contained 5 bases not matched to a gene. The CDR3 extends over 15 amino acids. DNA for the CDR3: TGTGCCAGCAGCCAGAGCGGGGCTAGCACAGATACGCAGTATTTT. This sequence encodes CASSQSGASTDTQYF.

The chain recombines TRBV28 with TRBJ2-6; D not resolved. The V end was cut by 6 bases, the J end by 0 bases, with 12 bases between. The length of the CDR3 is 16 residues. Germline CDR1 MDHEN, CDR2 SYDVKM. This CDR3 reads CASSPGPRSGANVLTF. CDR3 DNA: TGTGCCAGCAGCCCCGGTCCCCGCTCTGGGGCCAACGTCCTGACTTTC.

The chain is built from TRBV7-2 and TRBJ1-4, with 9 bases fitting TRBD1. The length of the CDR3 is 15 residues. V lost 5 bases and J lost 6; bases outside the gene matches: 7. CDR1 SGHTA and CDR2 FQGNSA come from the germline V gene. As DNA, the CDR3 is TGTGCCAGCAGCCTCCGGGACAGGGTTGATGAAAAACTGTTTTTT. The encoded protein is CASSLRDRVDEKLFF.

V and J are TRBV4-3 and TRBJ2-1; 8 bases fit TRBD2. V shed 0 bases, J shed 1 base, and the junction held 2 bases outside the gene matches. Germline V gives CDR1 LGHNA, CDR2 YSLEER. The CDR3 loop spans 16 amino acids. CDR3 sequence reads: CASSQEPGGSYNEQFF. Here the CDR3 DNA reads TGCGCCAGCAGCCAAGAACCGGGAGGGTCCTACAATGAGCAGTTCTTC.

This clone was detected once. The chain carries TRBV4-3 and TRBJ2-1, with 14 bases lining up with TRBD2. CDR1 and CDR2 from the germline V gene are LGHNA and YSLEER. The CDR3 spans 18 residues. The trim removed 0 bases at V and 9 bases at J, leaving 10 bases unmatched. DNA of the CDR3: TGCGCCAGCAGCCAAGAGAACGTAGGGACTAGCGGGAGTCTTGAGCAGTTCTTC. It specifies CASSQENVGTSGSLEQFF.